These 10 T cell receptor beta chains share one sample of origin, sequenced in a study of blood T cell repertoires in COVID-19. Sequencing was performed with immunoSEQ multiplex PCR; in TCRdb, only in-frame clones are kept and a portion is missing. The data hold about 190,000 clones, with about 85% observed a single time. Material for sequencing was peripheral blood. These receptors were taken from a woman aged 25 to 45 with active or convalescent COVID-19.

The chain is built from TRBV27 and TRBJ2-1, with 15 bases aligning to TRBD2. Per the germline V gene, CDR1 is MNHEY and CDR2 is SMNVEV (reference sequence). This CDR3 comprises 17 residues. Trimming took 4 bases from V and 2 from J; bases not matched to a gene: 3. The CDR3: CASSSRTSGRAYNEQFF. For the CDR3, the DNA is TGTGCCAGCAGTTCCCGGACTAGCGGGAGGGCCTACAATGAGCAGTTCTTC.

The V call is TRBV11-2, the J call TRBJ1-1; possible D gene TRBD1, 5 bases. The germline gives CDR1 SGHAT, CDR2 FQNNGV. Trimming pared 3 bases from V and 2 bases from J, leaving 16 bases between. This CDR3 contains 16 residues. CDR3 DNA: TGTGCCAGCAGCTTTAACCTGGGGGGTATAAACACTGAAGCTTTCTTT. Its translation: CASSFNLGGINTEAFF.

This chain links TRBV7-8 with TRBJ2-5; 7 nucleotides line up with TRBD2. V lost 6 bases, J lost 5 bases, and 9 bases stayed unmatched. The CDR3 totals 14 residues. The V gene's germline CDR1 is SGHVS and CDR2 FQNEAQ. CDR3 nucleotides: TGTGCCAGCAGGGAGCGGGGAAGGGCGGAGACCCAGTACTTC. Amino acids: CASRERGRAETQYF.

This clone came up once. The rearrangement uses TRBV19 and TRBJ2-7; TRBD2 matches at 8 bases. With V trimmed by 3 bases and J by 4 bases, 14 bases remained unmatched. Germline V gives CDR1 LNHDA, CDR2 SQIVND (reference sequence). The CDR3 consists of 17 residues. The CDR3, as DNA: TGTGCCAGTAGTATGGCCCCCAGCCAGCGGGAGTTTTACGAGCAGTACTTC. Encoded protein: CASSMAPSQREFYEQYF. Together with reference TRBV19 and TRBJ2-7, the CDR3 gives the full variable domain: DGGITQSPKYLFRKEGQNVTLSCEQNLNHDAMYWYRQDPGQGLRLIYYSQIVNDFQKGDIAEGYSVSREKKESFPLTVTSAQKNPTAFYLCASSMAPSQREFYEQYFGPGTRLTVT.

The chain recombines TRBV28 with TRBJ1-3, with D tentatively TRBD1 (6 bases). V shed 8 bases and J shed 2 bases, with 7 bases lying between them. Germline V lookup: CDR1 MDHEN, CDR2 SYDVKM. The CDR3 loop spans 12 amino acids. The DNA for the CDR3 is TGTGCCAGCCGGACAGCTGGAAACACCATATATTTT. It encodes CASRTAGNTIYF.

This chain joins TRBV19 and TRBJ1-2, with TRBD1 matching 9 bases. This CDR3 has 15 amino acids. The V gene's germline CDR1 is LNHDA and CDR2 SQIVND (reference sequence). V shed 6 bases, J shed 5 bases, and the junction held 10 bases outside the gene matches. The DNA of the CDR3 is TGTGCCAGTAGCTCACAGGGGGCGGGTCGATATGGCTACACCTTC. This codes for CASSSQGAGRYGYTF.

This chain uses TRBV6-5 with TRBJ1-1, with D unclear. V was pared by 0 bases and J by 0 bases, with 11 bases between. This CDR3 region has 16 residues. In germline, CDR1 is MNHEY, CDR2 SVGAGI. The CDR3 bases are TGTGCCAGCAGTTACTCGAACGTCAGATTGAACACTGAAGCTTTCTTT. It yields the protein CASSYSNVRLNTEAFF.

V and J are TRBV27 and TRBJ1-5; 7 positions match TRBD1. J lost 2 bases, V lost 5 bases, and 6 bases had no gene match. Per germline, CDR1 MNHEY and CDR2 SMNVEV (reference sequence). CDR3 length: 15 amino acids. CDR3 in DNA: TGTGCCAGCAGTCCCTCAGGGGGAGGCAATCAGCCCCAGCATTTT. It specifies CASSPSGGGNQPQHF.

The chain has TRBV4-1 and TRBJ1-2; 7 positions match TRBD1. Trimming at V came to 3 bases and at J to 6 bases, leaving 7 bases not matched to a gene. This CDR3 spans 14 amino acids. CDR1 and CDR2 (germline): MGHRA, YSYEKL. CDR3 in amino acids: CASSQPDRVDGYTF. The CDR3 bases are TGCGCCAGCAGCCAGCCCGACAGGGTGGATGGCTACACCTTC.

V and J are TRBV11-2 and TRBJ2-5, with 10 positions matching TRBD1. The CDR3 runs to 16 residues. Per germline, CDR1 SGHAT and CDR2 FQNNGV. J lost 4 bases, V lost 0 bases, and 5 bases had no gene match. CDR3 coding DNA: TGTGCCAGCAGCTTAGAGTTGACAGGGGGCGGAGAGACCCAGTACTTC. Protein sequence: CASSLELTGGGETQYF.